Included here is one T cell receptor beta chain sequence, with context. Its antigen is currently unknown. One end of the junction is discordant with germline, which a read error may explain. This record comes from a study of CD8 T cells in ankylosing spondylitis. CDR3 size: 17 residues. CDR1 and CDR2 from the germline V gene are MDHEN and SYDVKM. TCRdb itself ran the 5' RACE reads through MiXCR, one entry per CDR3 protein. This repertoire shows more than 250,000 distinct CDR3 sequences, roughly 11% found once; its top ten account for about 10%. Study observations and caveats: Matched synovial fluid from ankylosing spondylitis patients was reported to be enriched for disease-linked clones.

This clonotype was sampled from a female donor with ankylosing spondylitis or in good health (not recorded which). The sequenced material came from blood, either unsorted or a sorted T cell fraction (not recorded which). This chain connects TRBV28 to TRBJ2-7, with D perhaps matching TRBD2 (5 bases). The CDR3 is CANSPGPGIVNYGEQYF. CDR3 nucleotides: TGTGCCAACAGTCCCGGTCCCGGGATAGTAAACTATGGAGAGCAGTACTTC.